These T cell receptor beta chains were read from a single sample in a study of blood T cell repertoires in COVID-19. Assay: immunoSEQ multiplex PCR; the TCRdb copy retains only in-frame clones and omits some. The top ten hold around 1.3% of the sample, which has approximately 350,000 clones, more than 70% seen once. Sequences were obtained from peripheral blood. Receptor source: a man aged 40-50 years with acute or convalescent COVID-19. CDR3s include the opening cysteine and the closing phenylalanine or tryptophan. D genes are given only for firm matches. Clone size appears in some rows only: once, few, many, or a class for an expanded clone.

clone_size d_call j_call v_call cdr3_aa cdr3_nt
NA NA TRBJ2-7 TRBV5-4 CASTGEAGPTSYEQYF TGTGCCAGCACCGGGGAGGCAGGGCCGACCTCCTACGAGCAGTACTTC
NA NA TRBJ1-5 TRBV15 CATSPMGGDSNQPQHF TGTGCCACCAGCCCGATGGGAGGGGATAGCAATCAGCCCCAGCATTTT
NA NA TRBJ2-5 TRBV5-4 CASSLTQGEETQYF TGTGCCAGCAGCCTAACACAGGGAGAAGAGACCCAGTACTTC
once NA TRBJ2-5 TRBV2 CASSEEETEQETQYF TGTGCCAGCAGTGAAGAAGAGACGGAGCAAGAGACCCAGTACTTC
NA NA TRBJ2-4 TRBV27 CASSPDGEGIQYF TGTGCCAGCAGCCCTGACGGGGAAGGCATTCAGTACTTC
NA TRBD1 TRBJ1-5 TRBV4-1 CASSQRPEGAGSNQPQHF TGCGCCAGCAGCCAACGTCCTGAGGGGGCGGGTAGCAATCAGCCCCAGCATTTT
NA TRBD1 TRBJ1-2 TRBV6-5 CALDRRANYGYTF TGTGCCTTGGACAGGCGGGCTAACTATGGCTACACCTTC
NA NA TRBJ1-4 TRBV6-5 CASSSFNEKLFF TGTGCCAGCAGTTCCTTTAATGAAAAACTGTTTTTT
NA TRBD2 TRBJ2-1 TRBV6-5 CASRGGLAVQFF TGTGCCAGCAGAGGGGGACTAGCGGTACAGTTCTTC
once NA TRBJ1-4 TRBV11-2 CASSLRLRINEKLFF TGTGCCAGCAGCTTGAGGCTGCGGATAAATGAAAAACTGTTTTTT
NA NA TRBJ2-1 TRBV27 CASSFQSPSYNEQFF TGTGCCAGCAGTTTTCAGTCTCCCTCCTACAATGAGCAGTTCTTC
NA NA TRBJ1-3 TRBV6-5 CAAGGGNTIYF TGTGCCGCCGGAGGTGGAAACACCATATATTTT
NA TRBD2 TRBJ2-5 TRBV4-1 CASSHRPAGVQETQYF TGCGCCAGCAGCCATCGACCTGCGGGAGTCCAAGAGACCCAGTACTTC
NA NA TRBJ2-3 TRBV12-1 CASSFEERPGTSTDTQYF TGTGCCAGCAGCTTTGAAGAGAGGCCAGGGACTAGCACAGATACGCAGTATTTT
NA NA TRBJ2-7 TRBV12-3/TRBV12-4 CASSLTDSYEQYF TGTGCCAGCAGTTTGACAGATTCCTACGAGCAGTACTTC
NA TRBD2 TRBJ2-3 TRBV6-4 CASSATSGETDTQYF TGTGCCAGCAGTGCTACTAGCGGAGAAACAGATACGCAGTATTTT
NA TRBD2 TRBJ2-1 TRBV5-1 CASSLSGGRGNNEQFF TGCGCCAGCAGCTTGTCTGGCGGGAGGGGAAACAATGAGCAGTTCTTC
NA TRBD1 TRBJ1-5 TRBV28 CASSYGTGFGQPQHF TGTGCCAGCAGTTACGGGACAGGGTTTGGCCAGCCCCAGCATTTT
NA NA TRBJ2-2 TRBV5-1 CASSSRTDMNTGELFF TGCGCCAGCAGCTCCCGGACAGATATGAACACCGGGGAGCTGTTTTTT
NA NA TRBJ2-5 TRBV6-1 CASSEAYRGGTQYF TGTGCCAGCAGTGAAGCCTACAGGGGAGGGACCCAGTACTTC
NA TRBD1 TRBJ1-1 TRBV25-1 CASSDQKQGDTEAFF TGTGCCAGCAGTGACCAAAAACAGGGGGACACTGAAGCTTTCTTT
NA TRBD2 TRBJ2-5 TRBV6-5 CASSYSLAGGQETQYF TGTGCCAGCAGTTACTCGCTAGCGGGAGGGCAAGAGACCCAGTACTTC
NA TRBD1 TRBJ2-2 TRBV18 CASSPRQGITGELFF TGTGCCAGCTCACCACGACAGGGCATCACCGGGGAGCTGTTTTTT